This TCR beta chain was profiled in a study of cytomegalovirus exposure and HLA in healthy donors. The PCR employed 60 Vbeta primers together with 13 Jbeta primers. Sequencing used immunoSEQ multiplex PCR; TCRdb keeps in-frame clones, though not all of them. This table holds about 100,000 clones, 75% to 85% found once. Likely unrecorded immune exposures existed in these nominally healthy donors. The CDR3 has 14 residues. The germline CDR1 and CDR2 sequences are MNHNS and SASEGT. The ends were cut back, 8 bases at V and 0 bases at J, with 11 bases in the middle. This clone was seen only once. What it binds is not known. Overall study findings and caveats: Reportedly, fewer N-insertions than the approximately 600-donor mean appeared in an Asian-associated ancestry cluster in a later analysis.

The rearrangement uses TRBV6-1 and TRBJ1-5; no firm D call. This TCR derives from a young woman in good health and CMV-seronegative. Input material: PBMCs. This CDR3 reads CASRDKYSNQPQHF. CDR3 nucleotide sequence: TGTGCCAGCCGCGACAAATATAGCAATCAGCCCCAGCATTTT.